This note documents a single TCR beta chain sequence. Its antigen is not known. The data are from a study of identical twins. Template switching added a universal primer site, and cDNA bore unique molecular identifiers. TCRdb re-analysed the 5' RACE reads in MiXCR, keeping a single row per CDR3 protein. This sample has 200,000 to 250,000 distinct CDR3 sequences, with 10% to 15% found just once. Healthy Caucasians were all of the donors. Study-wide findings and caveats: Invariant MAIT and iNKT cells may have partly biased zero-insertion analyses. Carriage of fewer insertions was seen in abundant cord blood beta clonotypes, whereas memory repertoires showed none.

The same data also went into a second study, on yellow fever vaccine responses in identical twins.

This TCR was sampled from a woman aged 18-29 years in good health. The material sequenced was memory (CD45RO+) T cells sorted from blood.

The CDR3: CASNPSGFGEQYF. Here the CDR3 DNA reads TGTGCCAGCAATCCCTCAGGGTTCGGCGAGCAGTACTTC. J is TRBJ2-7 and V is TRBV6-6, with D perhaps matching TRBD1 (5 bases). The CDR3 is 13 residues long. Germline CDR1 reads MNHNY; CDR2 reads SVGAGI (reference sequence). Trimming cost V 7 bases and J 6 bases, with 16 bases left between them.